These 8 T cell receptor beta chains share one sample of origin, sequenced in a study of blood T cell repertoires in COVID-19. Sequencing was performed with immunoSEQ multiplex PCR; in TCRdb, only in-frame clones are kept and a portion is missing. The repertoire has tens of thousands of clones, over 80% of them found once; the top ten carry 5% to 7%. What was sequenced was peripheral blood. The receptors originated from a man aged 50 to 59 with active COVID-19.

This sequence joins TRBV19 and TRBJ2-7; 9 bases fit TRBD1. From germline, CDR1 is LNHDA and CDR2 SQIVND (reference sequence). The CDR3 runs 14 residues. Germline trimming cut 4 bases from V and 2 bases from J; bases unmatched to any gene: 3. In DNA form, the CDR3 reads TGTGCCAGTAGTACCTGGACAGGGGCCTACGAGCAGTACTTC. Its translation is CASSTWTGAYEQYF.

The chain employs TRBV3-1 (or the pseudogene TRBV3-2) and TRBJ2-7, with 7 bases fitting TRBD2. With V trimmed by 4 bases and J by 0 bases, 6 bases remained unmatched. The CDR3 extends over 15 amino acids. Germline V CDR1 and CDR2: LGHDT, YNNKEL (reference sequence). CDR3 nucleotides: TGTGCCAGCAGCCTAAGCGGGGTGAGCTCCTACGAGCAGTACTTC. Amino acid sequence: CASSLSGVSSYEQYF.

The gene calls are TRBV5-1 and TRBJ2-5; D unclear. Germline V CDR1 and CDR2: SGHRS, YFSETQ. This CDR3 has 13 residues. The V gene lost 0 bases and the J gene lost 2 bases, with 5 bases spanning the gap. The CDR3 DNA reads TGCGCCAGCAGCTTGGGAGGACAAGAGACCCAGTACTTC. Its protein product is CASSLGGQETQYF.

This rearrangement joins TRBV12-5 to TRBJ1-2, with D perhaps matching TRBD1 (5 bases). This CDR3 is built from 15 residues. V was trimmed by 8 bases and J by 5 bases, leaving 21 bases between them. CDR1 is LGHNT and CDR2 is FRNRAP in the germline V gene. CDR3 sequence reads: CASHRNRGGKYGYTF. DNA of the CDR3: TGTGCTAGTCATCGGAACCGGGGGGGGAAATATGGCTACACCTTC. Complete variable domain (other parts from reference TRBV12-5 and TRBJ1-2): DARVTQTPRHKVTEMGQEVTMRCQPILGHNTVFWYRQTMMQGLELLAYFRNRAPLDDSGMPKDRFSAEMPDATLATLKIQPSEPRDSAVYFCASHRNRGGKYGYTFGSGTRLTVV.

The chain recombines TRBV7-6 with TRBJ2-1, with D hard to call. The CDR3 consists of 15 residues. V shed 0 bases and J shed 2 bases, with 8 bases lying between them. CDR1 SGHVS and CDR2 FNYEAQ come from the germline V gene. CDR3 in amino acids: CASSLATLAYNEQFF. DNA for the CDR3: TGTGCCAGCAGCTTAGCCACCCTAGCCTACAATGAGCAGTTCTTC.

This clone appeared a few times. The rearrangement uses TRBV25-1 and TRBJ1-1; no clear D gene. The CDR3 covers 13 residues. Germline V CDR1 and CDR2: MGHDK, SYGVNS. The V and J ends lost 8 bases and 4 bases respectively, with 14 bases between them. In DNA form, the CDR3 reads TGTGCCAGCGCAAGTCCGATCAGCACTGAAGCTTTCTTT. Translating it yields CASASPISTEAFF.

This chain joins TRBV11-2 and TRBJ2-3; TRBD2 is a possible D gene (6 bases). Trimming left V 6 bases short and J 5 bases short, with 9 bases between. CDR1 and CDR2 (germline): SGHAT, FQNNGV. There are 12 residues in the CDR3. The CDR3 loop reads CASSLGGDTQYF. CDR3 DNA: TGTGCCAGCAGTCTGGGGGGAGATACGCAGTATTTT. Full variable domain (remainder filled in from reference TRBV11-2 and TRBJ2-3): EAGVAQSPRYKIIEKRQSVAFWCNPISGHATLYWYQQILGQGPKLLIQFQNNGVVDDSQLPKDRFSAERLKGVDSTLKIQPAKLEDSAVYLCASSLGGDTQYFGPGTRLTVL.

The J gene is TRBJ1-2, the V gene TRBV25-1, with 12 bases identical to TRBD1. Trimming cost V 4 bases and J 7 bases; bases outside gene matches: 7. CDR3 length: 15 amino acids. In germline, CDR1 is MGHDK, CDR2 SYGVNS. The CDR3 sequence is CASSGPGTGGRGYTF. CDR3 bases: TGTGCCAGCAGTGGTCCCGGGACAGGGGGCCGTGGCTACACCTTC.